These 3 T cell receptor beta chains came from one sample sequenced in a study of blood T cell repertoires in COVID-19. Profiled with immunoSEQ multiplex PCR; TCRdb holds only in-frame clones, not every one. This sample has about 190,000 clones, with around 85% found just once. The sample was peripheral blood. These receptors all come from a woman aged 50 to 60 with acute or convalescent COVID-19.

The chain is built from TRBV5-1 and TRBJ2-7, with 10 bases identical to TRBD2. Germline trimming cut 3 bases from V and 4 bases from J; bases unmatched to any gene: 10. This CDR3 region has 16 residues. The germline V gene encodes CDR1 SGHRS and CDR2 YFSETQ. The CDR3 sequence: CASSWGASGSMYEQYF. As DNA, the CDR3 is TGCGCCAGCAGCTGGGGGGCTAGCGGGAGTATGTACGAGCAGTACTTC.

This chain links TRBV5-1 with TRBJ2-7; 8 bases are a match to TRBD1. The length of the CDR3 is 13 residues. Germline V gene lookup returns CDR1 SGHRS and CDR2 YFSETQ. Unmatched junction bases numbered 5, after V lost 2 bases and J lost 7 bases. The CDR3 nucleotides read TGCGCCAGCAGCTTTGGACAGGGAACGGAGCAGTACTTC. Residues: CASSFGQGTEQYF.

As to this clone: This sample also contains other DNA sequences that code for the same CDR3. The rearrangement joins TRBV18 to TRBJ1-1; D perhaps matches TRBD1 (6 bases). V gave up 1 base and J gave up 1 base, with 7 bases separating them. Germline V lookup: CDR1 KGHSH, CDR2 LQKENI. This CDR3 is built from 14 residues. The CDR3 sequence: CASSPQGQNTEAFF. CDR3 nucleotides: TGTGCCAGCTCACCACAGGGACAGAACACTGAAGCTTTCTTT.